This TCR beta chain was observed in a study of cytomegalovirus exposure and HLA in healthy donors. About the study: Early released data comprised 75 million to 100 million unique TCRs from HLA-typed donors.

In the PCR, 60 Vbeta and 13 Jbeta primers were used. Clones were sequenced by immunoSEQ multiplex PCR, and TCRdb holds only the in-frame ones, with some missing. The sample holds 150,000 to 200,000 clones, about four fifths seen once. Overall study findings and caveats: The classifier reportedly diagnosed cytomegalovirus status with high sensitivity and specificity. According to the study, some 160 TCR beta chains were cytomegalovirus-associated. Association of about 17,000 TCR beta sequences with HLA alleles was found at 0.05 false discovery rate in a later analysis.

CDR1 is SGHDT and CDR2 is YYEEEE in the germline V gene. The CDR3 covers 16 residues. The J segment lost 0 bases and the V segment lost 4 bases, leaving 8 bases of the junction unmatched. The table lists this clone with a few counts. The antigen is unknown. Sequencing was performed on PBMCs. This chain uses TRBV5-6 with TRBJ1-1; 8 nucleotides agree with TRBD1. The origin of this receptor is a woman between 25 and 40 years old in good health and CMV-seropositive. DNA for the CDR3: TGTGCCAGCAGCAGAGGACAGGGAAATTTGAACACTGAAGCTTTCTTT. This gives the protein CASSRGQGNLNTEAFF. Full variable domain (rest looked up from reference TRBV5-6 and TRBJ1-1): DAGVTQSPTHLIKTRGQQVTLRCSPKSGHDTVSWYQQALGQGPQFIFQYYEEEERQRGNFPDRFSGHQFPNYSSELNVNALLLGDSALYLCASSRGQGNLNTEAFFGQGTRLTVV.